Sequencing of this T cell receptor (beta chain) was carried out in a study of cytomegalovirus exposure and HLA in healthy donors. Study-wide context: Around 78 million unique TCRs, all from HLA-typed donors, were included in an early release of the data.

A remark on this clone: Its antigen remains unknown.

V was clipped by 0 bases and J by 4 bases, with 16 bases between them. Germline-derived CDR1 and CDR2 are SGHTS and YDEGEE. This CDR3 is built from 17 residues. The PCR employed 60 Vbeta primers together with 13 Jbeta primers. The authors' processing: A later analysis tallied approximately 80 million unique TCR beta chains, roughly 11 million of them shared. Only in-frame clones appear in the TCRdb table, and some are missing; sequencing was by immunoSEQ multiplex PCR. V, J and clone size were drawn from that table, and D and trimming were deduced from the DNA. In the table there are about 35,000 clones, 90% of which are singletons. Findings and limits, study-wide: In an earlier analysis, in some 600 donors, most V segments appeared productive either ~90% or ~30% of the time.

V usage is TRBV5-8 and J usage is TRBJ2-2; tentative D call: TRBD1 (5 bases). The source material was PBMCs. This TCR was recovered from a woman aged 18-30 years in good health and CMV-seronegative. CDR3 nucleotides: TGTGCCAGCAGCTTGGAGACAGAAGGGCTACTCACCGGGGAGCTGTTTTTT. Amino acids: CASSLETEGLLTGELFF.